These T cell receptor beta chains were read from a single sample in a study of blood T cell repertoires in COVID-19. Measured with immunoSEQ multiplex PCR; TCRdb has only the in-frame clones, and not every one. The sample has 150,000 to 200,000 clones; around nine tenths are singletons. Sequenced: PBMCs or T cells enriched from blood (not recorded which). The receptors derive from a woman between 50 and 59 years old who had recovered from COVID-19. Each CDR3 is given with its conserved first and last residue. D genes are given only for firm matches. Clone size appears in some rows only: once, few, many, or a class for an expanded clone.

D gene	V gene	clone size	J gene	CDR3 protein	CDR3 DNA
TRBD2	TRBV5-1	NA	TRBJ2-3	CASSSYRTSGGADTQYF	TGCGCCAGCAGCTCCTATAGGACTAGCGGGGGTGCAGATACGCAGTATTTT
NA	TRBV11-3	NA	TRBJ2-7	CASSSPGPPYEQYF	TGTGCCAGCAGCTCCCCAGGGCCACCTTACGAGCAGTACTTC
NA	TRBV15	NA	TRBJ1-1	CATSRDLGGTEAFF	TGTGCCACCAGCAGAGATCTGGGGGGGACTGAAGCTTTCTTT
NA	TRBV18	NA	TRBJ1-1	CASSASRNTEAFF	TGTGCCAGCTCAGCGTCGAGAAACACTGAAGCTTTCTTT
TRBD1	TRBV9	NA	TRBJ2-3	CASSPRQGLTDTQYF	TGTGCCAGCAGCCCACGACAGGGCCTCACAGATACGCAGTATTTT
NA	TRBV6-6	NA	TRBJ1-6	CASSYSPGTNRDPLHF	TGTGCCAGCAGTTACTCCCCCGGGACTAACCGGGATCCCCTCCACTTT
TRBD1	TRBV5-1	NA	TRBJ1-1	CASSLRGRLYTEAFF	TGCGCCAGCAGCTTAAGGGGGCGCCTGTACACTGAAGCTTTCTTT
NA	TRBV10-3	once	TRBJ1-3	CAISEGGSAGNTIYF	TGTGCCATCAGTGAAGGGGGATCGGCTGGAAACACCATATATTTT
NA	TRBV2	NA	TRBJ1-5	CASRGGAVNQPQHF	TGTGCCAGCAGAGGTGGGGCAGTCAATCAGCCCCAGCATTTT
NA	TRBV13	NA	TRBJ2-3	CASSLGGPRGWTDTQYF	TGTGCCAGCAGCTTGGGGGGACCCCGGGGGTGGACAGATACGCAGTATTTT
NA	TRBV29-1	NA	TRBJ2-7	CSVEGHAGSREQYF	TGCAGCGTTGAGGGACACGCCGGTTCTCGGGAGCAGTACTTC
TRBD1	TRBV5-6	NA	TRBJ1-2	CASSYRTGSRRGYTF	TGTGCCAGCAGCTACAGGACAGGGAGTCGGAGGGGCTACACCTTC
TRBD2	TRBV7-2	NA	TRBJ2-1	CASSFSAGGLWNEQFF	TGTGCCAGCAGCTTTTCAGCGGGGGGGTTGTGGAATGAGCAGTTCTTC
NA	TRBV5-1	NA	TRBJ1-1	CASTLGGFMNTEAFF	TGCGCCAGCACCCTCGGGGGGTTCATGAACACTGAAGCTTTCTTT
NA	TRBV7-3	few	TRBJ2-1	CASSSIGGKYNEQFF	TGTGCCAGCAGCTCCATCGGAGGGAAGTACAATGAGCAGTTCTTC
TRBD1	TRBV4-2	NA	TRBJ1-1	CASSQEEGATEAFF	TGTGCCAGCAGCCAAGAGGAGGGGGCGACTGAAGCTTTCTTT
NA	TRBV5-6	NA	TRBJ2-7	CASSSGPYSEQYF	TGTGCCAGCAGCAGCGGGCCCTACTCCGAGCAGTACTTC
TRBD1	TRBV5-1	NA	TRBJ1-6	CASSTTTGTVINSPLHF	TGCGCCAGCAGCACGACGACCGGGACAGTGATTAATTCACCCCTCCACTTT
NA	TRBV11-3	NA	TRBJ1-1	CASSQAGRGSTEAFF	TGTGCCAGCAGCCAGGCCGGGAGGGGGAGCACTGAAGCTTTCTTT
TRBD2	TRBV7-8	NA	TRBJ2-2	CASSPRGANTGELFF	TGTGCCAGCAGCCCGCGGGGGGCGAACACCGGGGAGCTGTTTTTT
NA	TRBV3-1/TRBV3-2	NA	TRBJ1-5	CASSQGQVANQPQHF	TGTGCCAGCAGCCAAGGGCAGGTGGCCAATCAGCCCCAGCATTTT
NA	TRBV7-9	once	TRBJ2-1	CASSLAGAIYNEQFF	TGTGCCAGCAGCTTAGCGGGGGCCATCTACAATGAGCAGTTCTTC
TRBD2	TRBV6-5	once	TRBJ2-3	CASSFKRGGPDTQYF	TGTGCCAGCAGTTTTAAGCGGGGGGGCCCGGATACGCAGTATTTT
NA	TRBV19	NA	TRBJ2-3	CASTPLRGIGADTQYF	TGTGCCAGTACCCCCCTCCGGGGAATAGGCGCAGATACGCAGTATTTT
NA	TRBV5-1	NA	TRBJ2-3	CASSLAGDRTDTQYF	TGCGCCAGCAGCTTGGCAGGGGACCGCACAGATACGCAGTATTTT
TRBD2	TRBV3-1/TRBV3-2	NA	TRBJ2-7	CASSPVRGLAGANYEQYF	TGTGCCAGCAGCCCAGTTAGGGGACTAGCGGGGGCCAACTACGAGCAGTACTTC
NA	TRBV7-9	NA	TRBJ2-3	CASSSGIDTQYF	TGTGCCAGCAGCTCAGGGATCGATACGCAGTATTTT
NA	TRBV6-6	once	TRBJ2-7	CASSYGAGYEQYF	TGTGCCAGCAGTTACGGGGCGGGATACGAGCAGTACTTC
NA	TRBV5-1	NA	TRBJ1-2	CASSFQGGRDGYTF	TGCGCCAGCAGCTTCCAGGGCGGAAGAGATGGCTACACCTTC
NA	TRBV7-9	NA	TRBJ2-5	CASSLLVLAGVTQYF	TGTGCCAGCAGCTTACTTGTCCTAGCAGGCGTGACCCAGTACTTC
TRBD2	TRBV28	NA	TRBJ2-5	CASSLGTSGGRETQYF	TGTGCCAGCAGTTTAGGGACTAGCGGGGGCCGGGAGACCCAGTACTTC
NA	TRBV6-4	NA	TRBJ2-7	CASSLTGRSYEQYF	TGTGCCAGCAGCCTCACAGGACGTAGCTACGAGCAGTACTTC
TRBD1	TRBV6-6	NA	TRBJ1-2	CASNIQGGGYTF	TGTGCCAGCAATATACAGGGGGGCGGCTACACCTTC
NA	TRBV30	few	TRBJ1-3	CAWTQGHGNTIYF	TGTGCCTGGACCCAGGGACATGGAAACACCATATATTTT
TRBD1	TRBV6-5	NA	TRBJ1-2	CASSLGQGQGYTF	TGTGCCAGCAGTCTAGGACAGGGACAAGGCTACACCTTC
TRBD1	TRBV2	NA	TRBJ1-5	CASKGTGLWNQPQHF	TGTGCCAGCAAGGGGACAGGGCTATGGAATCAGCCCCAGCATTTT
NA	TRBV24-1	NA	TRBJ2-3	CATAFGEGTDTQYF	TGTGCCACCGCCTTCGGGGAAGGAACAGATACGCAGTATTTT
TRBD2	TRBV29-1	NA	TRBJ2-1	CSVEGGGVTNEQFF	TGCAGCGTTGAGGGCGGGGGGGTCACGAATGAGCAGTTCTTC
NA	TRBV11-3	NA	TRBJ1-1	CASSLVSLPHTEAFF	TGTGCCAGCAGCTTAGTATCCCTCCCCCACACTGAAGCTTTCTTT
TRBD2	TRBV19	NA	TRBJ2-7	CASSPGLAGAHSSYEQYF	TGTGCCAGTAGTCCAGGACTAGCGGGGGCGCATTCCTCCTACGAGCAGTACTTC
NA	TRBV7-2	NA	TRBJ1-5	CASSLGGQNQPQHF	TGTGCCAGCAGCTTAGGTGGCCAGAATCAGCCCCAGCATTTT
NA	TRBV6-6	NA	TRBJ1-3	CASSFSGFGNTIYF	TGTGCCAGCAGTTTTTCAGGGTTCGGAAACACCATATATTTT
TRBD2	TRBV5-1	NA	TRBJ2-1	CASSSDKLAGGGNEQFF	TGCGCCAGCAGCTCCGACAAACTAGCGGGGGGCGGGAATGAGCAGTTCTTC
TRBD1	TRBV7-9	NA	TRBJ2-5	CASGRTGALQETQYF	TGTGCCAGCGGCCGGACAGGGGCCCTCCAAGAGACCCAGTACTTC
NA	TRBV6-2/TRBV6-3	once	TRBJ1-6	CASSGGLRSPLHF	TGTGCCAGCAGCGGGGGCTTGAGGTCACCCCTCCACTTT
TRBD1	TRBV19	NA	TRBJ2-7	CASSLDRVAYEQYF	TGTGCCAGTAGTTTGGACAGGGTCGCCTACGAGCAGTACTTC
TRBD1	TRBV2	few	TRBJ1-5	CAGGQGNQPQHF	TGTGCCGGGGGACAGGGAAATCAGCCCCAGCATTTT
NA	TRBV7-2	NA	TRBJ2-7	CASSARTAQYF	TGTGCCAGCAGCGCCCGGACAGCGCAGTACTTC
NA	TRBV27	NA	TRBJ1-2	CASTDRQALNGYTF	TGTGCCAGCACCGACAGACAAGCCCTCAATGGCTACACCTTC
NA	TRBV29-1	NA	TRBJ1-2	CSVRQHNYGYTF	TGCAGCGTTCGACAACACAACTATGGCTACACCTTC
TRBD1	TRBV6-5	NA	TRBJ1-2	CASSSQGESFNYGYTF	TGTGCCAGCAGTTCACAGGGGGAGTCATTTAACTATGGCTACACCTTC
NA	TRBV9	NA	TRBJ1-2	CASSVDGGSYGYTF	TGTGCCAGCAGCGTGGACGGGGGGAGCTATGGCTACACCTTC
NA	TRBV4-3	NA	TRBJ1-1	CASSQVKGAEAFF	TGCGCCAGCAGCCAAGTCAAAGGGGCTGAAGCTTTCTTT